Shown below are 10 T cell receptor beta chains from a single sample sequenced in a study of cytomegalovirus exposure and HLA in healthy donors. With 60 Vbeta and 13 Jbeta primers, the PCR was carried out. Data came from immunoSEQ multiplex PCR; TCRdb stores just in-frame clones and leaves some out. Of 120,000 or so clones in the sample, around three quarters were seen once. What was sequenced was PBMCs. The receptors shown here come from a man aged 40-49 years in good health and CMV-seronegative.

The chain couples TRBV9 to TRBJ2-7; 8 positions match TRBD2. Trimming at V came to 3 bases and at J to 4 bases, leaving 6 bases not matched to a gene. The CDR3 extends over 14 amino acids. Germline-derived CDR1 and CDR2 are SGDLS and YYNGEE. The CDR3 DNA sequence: TGTGCCAGCAGCGGAGGACTAGCTCCATACGAGCAGTACTTC. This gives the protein CASSGGLAPYEQYF.

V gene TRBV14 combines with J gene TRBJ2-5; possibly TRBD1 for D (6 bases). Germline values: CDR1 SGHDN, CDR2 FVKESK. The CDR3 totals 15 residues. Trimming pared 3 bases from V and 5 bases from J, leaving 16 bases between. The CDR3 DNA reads TGTGCCAGCAGCCAGGGGGACACCGCGTTGGAGACCCAGTACTTC. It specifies CASSQGDTALETQYF.

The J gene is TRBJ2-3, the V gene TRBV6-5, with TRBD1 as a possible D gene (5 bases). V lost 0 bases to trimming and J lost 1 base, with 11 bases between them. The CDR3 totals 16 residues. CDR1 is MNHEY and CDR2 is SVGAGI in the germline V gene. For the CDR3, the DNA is TGTGCCAGCAGTTACTCGCAGGGATTAGGCACAGATACGCAGTATTTT. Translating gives CASSYSQGLGTDTQYF.

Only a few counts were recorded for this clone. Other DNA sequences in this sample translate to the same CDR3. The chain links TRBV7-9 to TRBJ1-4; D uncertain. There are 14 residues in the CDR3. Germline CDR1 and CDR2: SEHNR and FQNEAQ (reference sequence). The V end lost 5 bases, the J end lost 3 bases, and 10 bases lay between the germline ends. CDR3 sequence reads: CASSLGGPNEKLFF. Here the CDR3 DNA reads TGTGCCAGCAGCCTGGGAGGACCTAATGAAAAACTGTTTTTT.

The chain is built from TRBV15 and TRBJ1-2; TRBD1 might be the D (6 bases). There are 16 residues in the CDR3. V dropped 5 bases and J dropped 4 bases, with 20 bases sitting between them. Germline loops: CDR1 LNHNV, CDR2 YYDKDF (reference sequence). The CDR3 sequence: CATSPQGGGRPYGYTF. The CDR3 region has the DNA TGTGCCACCAGCCCCCAAGGGGGGGGCCGGCCCTATGGCTACACCTTC. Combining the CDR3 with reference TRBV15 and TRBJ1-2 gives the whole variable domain DAMVIQNPRYQVTQFGKPVTLSCSQTLNHNVMYWYQQKSSQAPKLLFHYYDKDFNNEADTPDNFQSRRPNTSFCFLDIRSPGLGDTAMYLCATSPQGGGRPYGYTFGSGTRLTVV.

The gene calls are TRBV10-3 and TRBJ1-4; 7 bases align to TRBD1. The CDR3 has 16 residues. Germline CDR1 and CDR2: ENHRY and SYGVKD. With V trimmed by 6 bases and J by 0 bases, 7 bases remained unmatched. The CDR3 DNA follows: TGTGCCATCAGCACGGACAGGTCCTCAACTAATGAAAAACTGTTTTTT. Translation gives CAISTDRSSTNEKLFF.

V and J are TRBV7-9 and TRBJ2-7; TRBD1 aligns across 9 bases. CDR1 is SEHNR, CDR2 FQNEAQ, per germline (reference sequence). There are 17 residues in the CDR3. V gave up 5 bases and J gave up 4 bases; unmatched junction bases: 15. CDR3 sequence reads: CASSPAFPGTGSYEQYF. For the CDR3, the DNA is TGTGCCAGCAGCCCGGCCTTCCCCGGGACAGGGTCGTACGAGCAGTACTTC.

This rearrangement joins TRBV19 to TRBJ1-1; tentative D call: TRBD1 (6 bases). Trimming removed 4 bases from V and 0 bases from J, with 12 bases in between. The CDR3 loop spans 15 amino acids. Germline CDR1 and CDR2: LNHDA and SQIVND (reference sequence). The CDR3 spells CASSKQGNMNTEAFF. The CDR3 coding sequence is TGTGCCAGTAGTAAACAGGGAAACATGAACACTGAAGCTTTCTTT.

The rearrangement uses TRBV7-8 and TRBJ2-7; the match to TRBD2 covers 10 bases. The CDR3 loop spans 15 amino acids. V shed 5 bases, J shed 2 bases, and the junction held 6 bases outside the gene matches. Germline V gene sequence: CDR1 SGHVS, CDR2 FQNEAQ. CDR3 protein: CASSTRTSGTYEQYF. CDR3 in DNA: TGTGCCAGCAGCACAAGGACTAGCGGTACCTACGAGCAGTACTTC.

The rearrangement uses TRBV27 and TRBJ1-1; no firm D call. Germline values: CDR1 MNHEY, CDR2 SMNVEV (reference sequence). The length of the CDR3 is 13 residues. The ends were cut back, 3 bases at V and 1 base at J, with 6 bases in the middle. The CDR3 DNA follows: TGTGCCAGCAGTTTTAGCCCGAACACTGAAGCTTTCTTT. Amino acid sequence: CASSFSPNTEAFF.